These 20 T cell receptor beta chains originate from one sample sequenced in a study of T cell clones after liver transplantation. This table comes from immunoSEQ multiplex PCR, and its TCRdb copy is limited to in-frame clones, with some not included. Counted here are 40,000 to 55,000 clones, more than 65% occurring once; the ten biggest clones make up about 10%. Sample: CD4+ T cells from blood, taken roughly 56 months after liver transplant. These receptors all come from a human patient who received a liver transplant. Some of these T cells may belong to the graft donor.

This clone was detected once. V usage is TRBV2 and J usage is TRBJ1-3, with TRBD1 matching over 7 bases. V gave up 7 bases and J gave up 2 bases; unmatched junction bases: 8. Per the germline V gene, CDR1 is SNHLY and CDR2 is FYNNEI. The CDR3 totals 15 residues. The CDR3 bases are TGTGCCAGCACCCCGTGGACAGGAACTGGAAACACCATATATTTT. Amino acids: CASTPWTGTGNTIYF.

The CDR3 region has the DNA TGTGCCTGGAGTCCAGGGACAGGGAATGAAAAACTGTTTTTT. It encodes CAWSPGTGNEKLFF. The chain carries TRBV30 and TRBJ1-4; 9 bases fit TRBD1. CDR3 length: 14 residues. V dropped 2 bases and J dropped 5; count of bases not matched to a gene: 3. Germline V gene lookup returns CDR1 GTSNPN and CDR2 SVGIG (reference sequence).

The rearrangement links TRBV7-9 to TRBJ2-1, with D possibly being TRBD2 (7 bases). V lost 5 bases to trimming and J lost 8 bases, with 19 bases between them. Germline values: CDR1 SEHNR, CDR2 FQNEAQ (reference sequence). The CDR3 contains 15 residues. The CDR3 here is CASSPTLGGAYEQFF. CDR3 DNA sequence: TGTGCCAGCAGCCCAACCCTGGGGGGGGCCTATGAGCAGTTCTTC. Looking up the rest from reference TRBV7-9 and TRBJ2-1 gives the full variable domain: DTGVSQNPRHKITKRGQNVTFRCDPISEHNRLYWYRQTLGQGPEFLTYFQNEAQLEKSRLLSDRFSAERPKGSFSTLEIQRTEQGDSAMYLCASSPTLGGAYEQFFGPGTRLTVL.

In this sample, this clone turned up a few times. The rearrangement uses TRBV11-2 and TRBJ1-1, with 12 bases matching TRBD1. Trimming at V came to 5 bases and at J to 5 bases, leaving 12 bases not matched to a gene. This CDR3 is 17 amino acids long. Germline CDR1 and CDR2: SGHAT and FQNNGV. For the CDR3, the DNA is TGTGCCAGCAGCCCACTCCGGGACAGGGGGCTGGAGACTGAAGCTTTCTTT. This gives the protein CASSPLRDRGLETEAFF.

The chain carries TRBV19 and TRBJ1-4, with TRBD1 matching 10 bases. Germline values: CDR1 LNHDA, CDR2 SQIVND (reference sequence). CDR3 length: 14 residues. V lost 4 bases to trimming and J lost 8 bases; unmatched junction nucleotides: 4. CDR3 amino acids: CASSTGTGEEKLFF. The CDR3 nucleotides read TGTGCCAGTAGTACCGGGACAGGGGAAGAAAAACTGTTTTTT.

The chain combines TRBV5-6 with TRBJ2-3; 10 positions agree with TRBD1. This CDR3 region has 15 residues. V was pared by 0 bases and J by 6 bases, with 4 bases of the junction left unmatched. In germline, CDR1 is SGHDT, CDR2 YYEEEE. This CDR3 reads CASSLGGTGVDTQYF. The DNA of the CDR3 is TGTGCCAGCAGCTTGGGTGGGACAGGGGTCGATACGCAGTATTTT.

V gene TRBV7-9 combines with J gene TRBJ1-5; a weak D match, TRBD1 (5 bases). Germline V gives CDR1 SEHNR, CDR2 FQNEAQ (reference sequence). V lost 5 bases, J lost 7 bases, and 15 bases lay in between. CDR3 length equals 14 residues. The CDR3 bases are TGTGCCAGCAGCCCAAGCAGGGATGGCCAGCCCCAGCATTTT. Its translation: CASSPSRDGQPQHF.

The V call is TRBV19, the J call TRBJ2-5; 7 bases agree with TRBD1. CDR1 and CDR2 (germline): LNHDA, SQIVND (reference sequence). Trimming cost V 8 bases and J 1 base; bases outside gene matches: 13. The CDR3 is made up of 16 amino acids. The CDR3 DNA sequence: TGTGCCAGTCCCCGGGACAGCTCACCCCCCCAAGAGACCCAGTACTTC. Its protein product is CASPRDSSPPQETQYF.

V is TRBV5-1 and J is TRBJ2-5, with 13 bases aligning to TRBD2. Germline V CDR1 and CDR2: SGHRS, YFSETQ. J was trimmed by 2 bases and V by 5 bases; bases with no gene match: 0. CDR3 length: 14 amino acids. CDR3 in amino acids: CASRGLAGQETQYF. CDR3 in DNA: TGCGCCAGCAGGGGACTAGCGGGGCAAGAGACCCAGTACTTC.

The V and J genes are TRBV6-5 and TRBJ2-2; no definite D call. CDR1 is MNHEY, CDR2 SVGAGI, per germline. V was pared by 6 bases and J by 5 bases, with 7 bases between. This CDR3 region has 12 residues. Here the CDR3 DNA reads TGTGCCAGCAGAAAGTCAACCGGGGAGCTGTTTTTT. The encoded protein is CASRKSTGELFF.

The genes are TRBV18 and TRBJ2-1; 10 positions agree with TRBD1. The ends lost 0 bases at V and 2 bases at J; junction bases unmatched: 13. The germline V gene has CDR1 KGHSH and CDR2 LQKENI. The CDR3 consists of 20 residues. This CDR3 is CASSPPKGDRGGVPYNEQFF. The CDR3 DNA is TGTGCCAGCTCACCACCGAAAGGGGACAGGGGAGGGGTTCCCTACAATGAGCAGTTCTTC.

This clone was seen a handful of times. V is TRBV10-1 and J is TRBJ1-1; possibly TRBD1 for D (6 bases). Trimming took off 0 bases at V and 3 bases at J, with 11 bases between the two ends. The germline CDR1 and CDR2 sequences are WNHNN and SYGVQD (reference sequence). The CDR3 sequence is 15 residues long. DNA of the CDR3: TGCGCCAGCAGTGAGTCGCGAGGGGGGTACACTGAAGCTTTCTTT. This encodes CASSESRGGYTEAFF.

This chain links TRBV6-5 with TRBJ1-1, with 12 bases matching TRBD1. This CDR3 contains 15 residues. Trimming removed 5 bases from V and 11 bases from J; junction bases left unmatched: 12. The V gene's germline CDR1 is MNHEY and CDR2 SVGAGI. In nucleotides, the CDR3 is TGTGCCAGCAGTCCCGCGGGACAGGGGGCGAGGGGGGCTTTCTTT. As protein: CASSPAGQGARGAFF.

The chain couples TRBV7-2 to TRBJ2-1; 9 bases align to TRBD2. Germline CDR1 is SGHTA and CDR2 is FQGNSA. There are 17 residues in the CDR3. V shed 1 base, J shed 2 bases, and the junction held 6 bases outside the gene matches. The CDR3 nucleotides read TGTGCCAGCAGCTTAGACATCCAGCGGGGGGCCTACAATGAGCAGTTCTTC. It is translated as CASSLDIQRGAYNEQFF.

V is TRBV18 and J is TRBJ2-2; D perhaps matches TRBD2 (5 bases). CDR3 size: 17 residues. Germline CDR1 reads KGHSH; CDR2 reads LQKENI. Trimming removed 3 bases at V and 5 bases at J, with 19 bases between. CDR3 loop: CASSPALRGVRTGELFF. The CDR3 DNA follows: TGTGCCAGCTCACCGGCTCTTCGGGGTGTTCGAACCGGGGAGCTGTTTTTT.

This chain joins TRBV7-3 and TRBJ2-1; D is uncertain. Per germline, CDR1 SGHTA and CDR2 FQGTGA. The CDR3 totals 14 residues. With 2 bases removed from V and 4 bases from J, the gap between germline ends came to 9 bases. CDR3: CASSLGWEYNEQFF. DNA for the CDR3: TGTGCCAGCAGCTTAGGTTGGGAATACAATGAGCAGTTCTTC. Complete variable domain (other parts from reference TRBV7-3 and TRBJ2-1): GAGVSQTPSNKVTEKGKYVELRCDPISGHTALYWYRQSLGQGPEFLIYFQGTGAADDSGLPNDRFFAVRPEGSVSTLKIQRTERGDSAVYLCASSLGWEYNEQFFGPGTRLTVL.

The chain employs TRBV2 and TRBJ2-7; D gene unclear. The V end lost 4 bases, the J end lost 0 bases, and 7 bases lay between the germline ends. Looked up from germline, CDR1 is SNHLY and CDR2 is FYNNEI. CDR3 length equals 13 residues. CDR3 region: CASSVGLSYEQYF. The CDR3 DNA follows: TGTGCCAGCAGTGTTGGCCTCTCCTACGAGCAGTACTTC.

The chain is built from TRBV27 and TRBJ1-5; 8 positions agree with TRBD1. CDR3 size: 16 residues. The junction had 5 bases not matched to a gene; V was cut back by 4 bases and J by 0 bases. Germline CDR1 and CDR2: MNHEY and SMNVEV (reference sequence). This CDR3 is CASSSQGADSNQPQHF. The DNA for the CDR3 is TGTGCCAGCAGTTCCCAGGGGGCGGATAGCAATCAGCCCCAGCATTTT.

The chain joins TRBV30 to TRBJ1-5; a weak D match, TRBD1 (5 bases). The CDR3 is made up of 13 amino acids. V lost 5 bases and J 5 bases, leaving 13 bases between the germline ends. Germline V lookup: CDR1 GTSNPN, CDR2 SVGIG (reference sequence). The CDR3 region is CAWSLRDDQPQHF. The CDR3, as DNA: TGTGCCTGGTCCCTGAGGGACGATCAGCCCCAGCATTTT.

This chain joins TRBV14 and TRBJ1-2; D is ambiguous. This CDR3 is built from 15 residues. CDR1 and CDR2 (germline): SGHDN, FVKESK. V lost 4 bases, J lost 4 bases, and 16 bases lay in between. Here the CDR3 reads CASSLSGSFPYGYTF. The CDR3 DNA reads TGTGCCAGCAGCCTAAGTGGGAGTTTCCCCTATGGCTACACCTTC.